This T cell receptor (beta chain) appears in the sequencing data of a study of blood T cell repertoires in COVID-19. The overall study: Donors in the United States, Italy and Spain gave samples during acute or convalescent COVID-19. PBMCs, B-cell-depleted T cells, or T cells provided the cDNA or gDNA that made up the material.

This CDR3 is built from 13 residues. Germline CDR1 reads SNHLY; CDR2 reads FYNNEI. Trimming removed 5 bases from V and 7 bases from J; junction bases left unmatched: 7. Authors' methods: Reference gene primer amplification gave nucleated cell count estimates. Sequenced by immunoSEQ multiplex PCR; TCRdb stores in-frame clones only, minus some. V and J calls and clone size are copied from that table; D and trimming were computed from the DNA. This sample has under 35,000 clones; approximately 83% occur once, and the top ten carry roughly 27%. This receptor was identified in a man aged 65 to 85 with active COVID-19. V and J are TRBV2 and TRBJ1-2; TRBD1 matches 7 bases. The sequenced sample was peripheral blood. CDR3 DNA: TGTGCCAGCAGTAGACAGGGTTCCTCTGGCTACACCTTC. Amino acids: CASSRQGSSGYTF. Using reference TRBV2 and TRBJ1-2 for the parts outside the CDR3, the full variable domain is EPEVTQTPSHQVTQMGQEVILRCVPISNHLYFYWYRQILGQKVEFLVSFYNNEISEKSEIFDDQFSVERPDGSNFTLKIRSTKLEDSAMYFCASSRQGSSGYTFGSGTRLTVV.